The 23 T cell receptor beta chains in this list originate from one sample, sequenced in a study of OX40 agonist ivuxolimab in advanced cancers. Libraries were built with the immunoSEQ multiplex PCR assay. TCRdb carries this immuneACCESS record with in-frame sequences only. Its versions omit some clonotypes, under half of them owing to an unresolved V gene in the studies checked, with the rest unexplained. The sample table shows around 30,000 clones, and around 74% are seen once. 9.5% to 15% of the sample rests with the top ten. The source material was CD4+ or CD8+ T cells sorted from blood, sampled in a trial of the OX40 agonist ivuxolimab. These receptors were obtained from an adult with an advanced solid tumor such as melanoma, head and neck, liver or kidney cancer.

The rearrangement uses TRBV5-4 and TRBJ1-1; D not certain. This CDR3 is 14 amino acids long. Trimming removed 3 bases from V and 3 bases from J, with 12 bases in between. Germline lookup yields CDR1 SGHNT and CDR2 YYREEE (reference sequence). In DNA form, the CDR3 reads TGTGCCAGCAGCTCATCTGTCGGTTACACTGAAGCTTTCTTT. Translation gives CASSSSVGYTEAFF. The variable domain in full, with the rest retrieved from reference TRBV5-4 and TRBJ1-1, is ETGVTQSPTHLIKTRGQQVTLRCSSQSGHNTVSWYQQALGQGPQFIFQYYREEENGRGNFPPRFSGLQFPNYSSELNVNALELDDSALYLCASSSSVGYTEAFFGQGTRLTVV.

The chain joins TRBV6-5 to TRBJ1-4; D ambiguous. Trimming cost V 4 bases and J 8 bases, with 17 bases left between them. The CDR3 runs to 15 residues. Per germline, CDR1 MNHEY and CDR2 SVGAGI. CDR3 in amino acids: CASSSTGAEREKLFF. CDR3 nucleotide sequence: TGTGCCAGCAGTTCAACCGGAGCGGAGAGGGAAAAACTGTTTTTT.

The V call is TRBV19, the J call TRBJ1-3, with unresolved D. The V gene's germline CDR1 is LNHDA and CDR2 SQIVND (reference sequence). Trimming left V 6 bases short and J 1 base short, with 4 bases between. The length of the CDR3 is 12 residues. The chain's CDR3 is CASRSSGNTIYF. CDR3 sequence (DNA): TGTGCCAGTAGAAGTTCTGGAAACACCATATATTTT.

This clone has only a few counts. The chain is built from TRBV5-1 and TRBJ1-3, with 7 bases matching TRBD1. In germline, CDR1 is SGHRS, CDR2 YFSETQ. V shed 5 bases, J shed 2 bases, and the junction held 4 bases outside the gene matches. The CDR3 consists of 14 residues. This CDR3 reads CASRRDRAGNTIYF. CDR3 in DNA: TGCGCCAGCAGGAGAGACAGGGCTGGAAACACCATATATTTT.

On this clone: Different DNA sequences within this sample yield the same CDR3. CDR3 loop: CASSYSGYSNQPQHF. CDR3 nucleotide sequence: TGTGCCAGCAGTTACTCGGGGTATAGCAATCAGCCCCAGCATTTT. V and J are TRBV6-6 and TRBJ1-5; no definite D call. Germline V gene data show CDR1 as MNHNY and CDR2 as SVGAGI (reference sequence). The CDR3 consists of 15 residues. Trimming cost V 0 bases and J 0 bases, with 6 bases left between them.

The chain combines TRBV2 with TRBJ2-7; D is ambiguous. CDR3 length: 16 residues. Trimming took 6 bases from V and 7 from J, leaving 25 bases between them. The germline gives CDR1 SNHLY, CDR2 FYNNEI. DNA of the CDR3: TGTGCCAGCAGCGAGACTCGAGCCCCCTGGTTTCGTGAGCAGTACGTC. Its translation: CASSETRAPWFREQYV.

The CDR3 DNA follows: TGTGCCAGCTCACCTAACAGGGGTGAATCACCCCTCCACTTT. Protein: CASSPNRGESPLHF. This chain joins TRBV18 and TRBJ1-6; 7 nucleotides match TRBD1. Germline V gene data show CDR1 as KGHSH and CDR2 as LQKENI. J gave up 10 bases and V 3 bases, and 6 bases lay outside the gene matches. This CDR3 comprises 14 residues.

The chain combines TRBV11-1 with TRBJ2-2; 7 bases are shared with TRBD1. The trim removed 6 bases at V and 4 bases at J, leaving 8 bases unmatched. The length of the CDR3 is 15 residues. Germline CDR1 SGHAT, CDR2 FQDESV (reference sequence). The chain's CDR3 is CASSLTGVGTGELFF. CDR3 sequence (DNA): TGTGCCAGCAGTCTTACAGGGGTCGGCACCGGGGAGCTGTTTTTT.

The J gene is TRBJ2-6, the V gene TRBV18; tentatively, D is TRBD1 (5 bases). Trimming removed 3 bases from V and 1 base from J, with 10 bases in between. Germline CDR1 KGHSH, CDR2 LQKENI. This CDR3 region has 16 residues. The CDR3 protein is CASSPAPGSGANVLTF. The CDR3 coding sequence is TGTGCCAGCTCACCCGCCCCAGGGTCTGGGGCCAACGTCCTGACTTTC.

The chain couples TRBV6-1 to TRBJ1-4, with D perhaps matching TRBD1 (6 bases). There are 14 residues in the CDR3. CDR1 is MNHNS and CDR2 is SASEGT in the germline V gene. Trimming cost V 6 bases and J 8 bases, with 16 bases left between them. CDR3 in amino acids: CASSGQYHIEKLFF. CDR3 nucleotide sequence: TGTGCCAGCAGCGGACAGTACCATATCGAAAAACTGTTTTTT.

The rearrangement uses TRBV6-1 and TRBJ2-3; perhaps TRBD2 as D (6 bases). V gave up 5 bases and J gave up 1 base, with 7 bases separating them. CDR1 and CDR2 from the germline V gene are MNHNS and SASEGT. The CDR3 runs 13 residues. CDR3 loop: CASSWGGTDTQYF. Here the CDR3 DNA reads TGTGCCAGCAGTTGGGGGGGCACAGATACGCAGTATTTT.

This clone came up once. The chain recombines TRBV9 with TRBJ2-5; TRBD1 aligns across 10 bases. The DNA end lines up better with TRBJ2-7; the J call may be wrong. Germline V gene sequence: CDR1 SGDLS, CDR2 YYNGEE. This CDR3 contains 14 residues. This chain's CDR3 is CASSRGQGDYEQYF. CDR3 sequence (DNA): TGTGCCAGCAGCCGCGGACAGGGGGACTACGAGCAGTACTTC.

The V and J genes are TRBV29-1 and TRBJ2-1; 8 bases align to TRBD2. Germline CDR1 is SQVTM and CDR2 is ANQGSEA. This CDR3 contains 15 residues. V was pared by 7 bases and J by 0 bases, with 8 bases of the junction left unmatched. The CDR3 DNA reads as TGCAGCGCCGCGAAGCGGGGGACCTCCTACAATGAGCAGTTCTTC. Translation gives CSAAKRGTSYNEQFF.

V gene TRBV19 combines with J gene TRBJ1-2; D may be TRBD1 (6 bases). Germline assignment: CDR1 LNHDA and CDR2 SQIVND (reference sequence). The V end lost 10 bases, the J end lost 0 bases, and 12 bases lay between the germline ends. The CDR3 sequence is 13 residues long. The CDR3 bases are TGTGCCACCCGGGACACGGCTAACTATGGCTACACCTTC. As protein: CATRDTANYGYTF.

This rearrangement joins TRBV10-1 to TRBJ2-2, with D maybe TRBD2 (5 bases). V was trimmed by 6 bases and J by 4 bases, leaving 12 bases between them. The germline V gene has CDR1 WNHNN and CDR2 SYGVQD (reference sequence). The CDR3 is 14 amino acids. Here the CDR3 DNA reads TGCGCCAGCAGGGACGAACGGGGCACCGGGGAGCTGTTTTTT. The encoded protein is CASRDERGTGELFF.

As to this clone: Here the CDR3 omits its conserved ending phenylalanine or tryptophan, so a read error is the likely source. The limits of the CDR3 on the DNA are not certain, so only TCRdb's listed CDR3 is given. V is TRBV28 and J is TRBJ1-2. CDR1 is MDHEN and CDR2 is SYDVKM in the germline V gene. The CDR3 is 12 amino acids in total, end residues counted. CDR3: CASSFRDGGTLI.

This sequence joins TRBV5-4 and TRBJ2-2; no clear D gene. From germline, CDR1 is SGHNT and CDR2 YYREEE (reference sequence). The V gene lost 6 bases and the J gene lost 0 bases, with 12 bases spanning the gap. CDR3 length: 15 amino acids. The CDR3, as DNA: TGTGCCAGCACCCCTGGACGGACGAACACCGGGGAGCTGTTTTTT. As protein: CASTPGRTNTGELFF.

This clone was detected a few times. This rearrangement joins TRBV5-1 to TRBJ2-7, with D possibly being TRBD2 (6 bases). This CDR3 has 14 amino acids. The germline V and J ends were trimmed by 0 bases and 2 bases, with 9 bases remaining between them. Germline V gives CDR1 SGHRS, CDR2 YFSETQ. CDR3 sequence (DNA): TGCGCCAGCAGCTTGGTTACGGGGGCCTACGAGCAGTACTTC. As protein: CASSLVTGAYEQYF.

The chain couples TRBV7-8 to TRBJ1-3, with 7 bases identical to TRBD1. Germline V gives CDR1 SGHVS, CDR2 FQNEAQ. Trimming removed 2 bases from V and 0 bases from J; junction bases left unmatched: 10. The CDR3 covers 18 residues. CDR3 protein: CASSLSGRNRGSGNTIYF. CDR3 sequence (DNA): TGTGCCAGCAGCTTAAGCGGTAGAAACAGGGGCTCTGGAAACACCATATATTTT.

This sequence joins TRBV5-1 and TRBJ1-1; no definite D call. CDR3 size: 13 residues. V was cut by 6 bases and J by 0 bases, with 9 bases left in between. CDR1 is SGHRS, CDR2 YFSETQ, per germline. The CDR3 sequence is CASNDGMNTEAFF. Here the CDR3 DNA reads TGCGCCAGCAACGACGGTATGAACACTGAAGCTTTCTTT. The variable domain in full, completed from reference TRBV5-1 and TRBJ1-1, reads KAGVTQTPRYLIKTRGQQVTLSCSPISGHRSVSWYQQTPGQGLQFLFEYFSETQRNKGNFPGRFSGRQFSNSRSEMNVSTLELGDSALYLCASNDGMNTEAFFGQGTRLTVV.

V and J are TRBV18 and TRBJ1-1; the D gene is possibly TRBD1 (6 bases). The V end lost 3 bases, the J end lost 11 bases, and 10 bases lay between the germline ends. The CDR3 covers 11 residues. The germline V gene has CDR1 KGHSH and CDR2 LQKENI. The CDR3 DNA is TGTGCCAGCTCACCTACGGGGGCTGCTTTCTTT. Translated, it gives CASSPTGAAFF.

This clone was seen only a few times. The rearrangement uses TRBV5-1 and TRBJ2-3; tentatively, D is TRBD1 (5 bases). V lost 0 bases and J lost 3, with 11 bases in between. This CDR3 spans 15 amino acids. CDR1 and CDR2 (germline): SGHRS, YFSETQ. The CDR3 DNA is TGCGCCAGCAGCTTGGCCGAACAGGTTACAGATACGCAGTATTTT. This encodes CASSLAEQVTDTQYF.

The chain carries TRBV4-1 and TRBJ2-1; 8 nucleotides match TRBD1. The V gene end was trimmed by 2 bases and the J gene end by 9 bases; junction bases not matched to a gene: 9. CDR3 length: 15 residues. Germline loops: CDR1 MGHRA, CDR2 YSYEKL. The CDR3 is CASSQPGQGRIEQFF. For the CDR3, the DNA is TGCGCCAGCAGCCAACCTGGACAGGGAAGGATTGAGCAGTTCTTC.